Following are 21 T cell receptor beta chains from one sample sequenced in a study of blood T cells in healthy people across ages. Sample-barcoded 5' priming and a J-beta primer mix drove a second PCR of roughly 7 to 11 cycles. TCRdb processed the 5' RACE reads anew with MiXCR; each CDR3 protein has one entry. The table has around 520,000 distinct CDR3 sequences, 25% to 35% seen once. Separately, the same data were catalogued under a study of T cells of mothers and their children.

The sample comprised blood. Receptor source: a boy aged 2 to 10 in good health.

The genes are TRBV28 and TRBJ2-7, with D possibly being TRBD1 (5 bases). V lost 3 bases, J lost 5 bases, and 14 bases lay in between. The V gene's germline CDR1 is MDHEN and CDR2 SYDVKM. The CDR3 is 14 residues long. CDR3 bases: TGTGCCAGCAGTTTTGTTGGTCGGACAAACGAGCAGTACTTC. The encoded protein is CASSFVGRTNEQYF.

This clonotype was counted only a few times. The chain couples TRBV7-9 to TRBJ1-2; D remains ambiguous. Per the germline V gene, CDR1 is SEHNR and CDR2 is FQNEAQ (reference sequence). V lost 1 base to trimming and J lost 1 base, with 7 bases between them. The CDR3 totals 14 residues. The CDR3 nucleotides read TGTGCCAGCAGCTTAGACAGAGTTAACTATGGCTACACCTTC. It codes for CASSLDRVNYGYTF.

The chain carries TRBV7-9 and TRBJ2-1; weak D call: TRBD2 (5 bases). This CDR3 spans 16 amino acids. Germline V lookup: CDR1 SEHNR, CDR2 FQNEAQ (reference sequence). V shed 6 bases and J shed 0 bases, with 15 bases lying between them. CDR3 protein: CASRIIVGSSYNEQFF. The CDR3 DNA reads as TGTGCCAGCAGGATAATAGTGGGGAGCTCCTACAATGAGCAGTTCTTC.

The chain combines TRBV7-6 with TRBJ2-7; the D gene is possibly TRBD1 (5 bases). CDR3 length equals 13 residues. The V end lost 5 bases, the J end lost 3 bases, and 11 bases lay between the germline ends. CDR1 SGHVS and CDR2 FNYEAQ come from the germline V gene. For the CDR3, the DNA is TGTGCCAGCAGCCCCTCGCAGGGCTACGAGCAGTACTTC. It encodes CASSPSQGYEQYF.

The chain is built from TRBV7-9 and TRBJ1-1; D gene ambiguous. Germline V gene data show CDR1 as SEHNR and CDR2 as FQNEAQ (reference sequence). The V end was cut by 1 base, the J end by 1 base, with 10 bases between. The CDR3 runs to 15 residues. CDR3 sequence (DNA): TGTGCCAGCAGCTTAGACCACGGGCGGAACACTGAAGCTTTCTTT. This translates into CASSLDHGRNTEAFF.

The V call is TRBV20-1, the J call TRBJ2-1; D uncertain. The CDR3 contains 13 residues. With 4 bases removed from V and 4 bases from J, the gap between germline ends came to 11 bases. Germline CDR1 DFQATT, CDR2 SNEGSKA (reference sequence). CDR3 sequence reads: CSAKSAIYNEQFF. The DNA for the CDR3 is TGCAGTGCTAAAAGCGCTATTTACAATGAGCAGTTCTTC.

Details on this clonotype: A clone one base away is much larger, so this may be a read error. The chain combines TRBV30 with TRBJ1-2, with D uncertain. The CDR3 runs 13 residues. Trimming left V 3 bases short and J 9 bases short, with 17 bases between. Per germline, CDR1 GTSNPN and CDR2 SVGIG (reference sequence). The CDR3 reads CAWRHRGGRCYTF. The CDR3, as DNA: TGTGCCTGGAGACATCGAGGAGGCAGGTGCTACACCTTC. Variable domain in full (rest from reference TRBV30 and TRBJ1-2): SQTIHQWPATLVQPVGSPLSLECTVEGTSNPNLYWYRQAAGRGLQLLFYSVGIGQISSEVPQNLSASRPQDRQFILSSKKLLLSDSGFYLCAWRHRGGRCYTFGSGTRLTVV.

This clonotype was seen only a few times. V and J are TRBV29-1 and TRBJ2-2, with D uncertain. V lost 4 bases, J lost 0 bases, and 9 bases lay in between. The germline V gene has CDR1 SQVTM and CDR2 ANQGSEA. The CDR3 covers 14 residues. In DNA, the CDR3 is TGCAGCGTTGCGGCCGCCACGAACACCGGGGAGCTGTTTTTT. This translates into CSVAAATNTGELFF.

The genes are TRBV7-9 and TRBJ2-2; D possibly uses TRBD1 or TRBD2 (6 bases each). Deletions cut 5 bases from V and 5 bases from J, with 24 bases between. CDR1 is SEHNR, CDR2 FQNEAQ, per germline (reference sequence). The CDR3 loop spans 18 amino acids. CDR3 amino acids: CASSPPLGGQSPTGELFF. CDR3 bases: TGTGCCAGCAGCCCTCCACTTGGGGGGCAATCCCCGACCGGGGAGCTGTTTTTT.

This clonotype was counted at least ten times. The chain has TRBV29-1 and TRBJ2-1, with D perhaps TRBD1 (7 bases). The V end lost 5 bases, the J end lost 2 bases, and 10 bases lay between the germline ends. The CDR3 spans 13 residues. Germline-derived CDR1 and CDR2 are SQVTM and ANQGSEA. CDR3 DNA: TGCAGCGTTCAGGGGGGCGCCTACAATGAGCAGTTCTTC. Amino acids: CSVQGGAYNEQFF.

This clonotype was found a few times. V usage is TRBV12-3 or TRBV12-4 and J usage is TRBJ2-1; D might be TRBD1 or TRBD2, each matching 5 bases. The CDR3 length is 17 residues. V lost 6 bases and J 0 bases, leaving 18 bases between the germline ends. CDR3 nucleotides: TGTGCCAGCAGCCGCCGGGGCTCTTCGTCCTCCTACAATGAGCAGTTCTTC. This encodes CASSRRGSSSSYNEQFF.

Note on this clonotype: A read error may account for a junction end that differs from germline. The J gene is TRBJ1-3, the V gene TRBV10-2, with D uncertain. The germline V gene encodes CDR1 WSHSY and CDR2 SAAADI. There are 15 residues in the CDR3. CDR3 nucleotide sequence: TGCGCCAGCAGTCGGGAGGCGGGCTCTGGAAACACCATGTATTTT. Protein sequence: CASSREAGSGNTMYF.

This clonotype occurred many times. The genes are TRBV5-1 and TRBJ2-1; a weak D match, TRBD2 (5 bases). This CDR3 is 13 amino acids long. Germline V lookup: CDR1 SGHRS, CDR2 YFSETQ. The ends were cut back, 6 bases at V and 1 base at J, with 8 bases in the middle. The CDR3 loop is CASNRDSYNEQFF. In nucleotides, the CDR3 is TGCGCCAGCAACCGGGATTCCTACAATGAGCAGTTCTTC. The full variable domain, with the rest looked up from reference TRBV5-1 and TRBJ2-1, is KAGVTQTPRYLIKTRGQQVTLSCSPISGHRSVSWYQQTPGQGLQFLFEYFSETQRNKGNFPGRFSGRQFSNSRSEMNVSTLELGDSALYLCASNRDSYNEQFFGPGTRLTVL.

The table lists this clonotype with a count of one. The V gene is TRBV12-3 or TRBV12-4, the J gene TRBJ1-5; TRBD1 is a possible D gene (6 bases). This CDR3 is 14 amino acids long. The V gene lost 6 bases and the J gene lost 3 bases, with 12 bases spanning the gap. CDR3 in DNA: TGTGCCAGCAGCCCCTCAGGGGACAATCAGCCCCAGCATTTT. Residues: CASSPSGDNQPQHF.

The J gene is TRBJ2-2, the V gene TRBV7-3; no reliable D call. This CDR3 contains 15 residues. V shed 5 bases and J shed 3 bases, with 13 bases lying between them. Per the germline V gene, CDR1 is SGHTA and CDR2 is FQGTGA. The CDR3 DNA reads TGTGCCAGCAGCCCAGGCCCAACCTACACCGGGGAGCTGTTTTTT. It is translated as CASSPGPTYTGELFF.

This clonotype was observed a few times. V and J are TRBV7-2 and TRBJ2-7; D is unclear. V lost 6 bases, J lost 0 bases, and 12 bases lay in between. The CDR3 totals 14 residues. The germline V gene encodes CDR1 SGHTA and CDR2 FQGNSA. CDR3 amino acids: CASSSIRSSYEQYF. CDR3 DNA sequence: TGTGCCAGCAGTTCCATCCGGAGCTCCTACGAGCAGTACTTC.

The chain employs TRBV2 and TRBJ2-5, with D perhaps matching TRBD2 (5 bases). This CDR3 is built from 14 residues. From germline, CDR1 is SNHLY and CDR2 FYNNEI. V lost 4 bases and J lost 4, with 13 bases in between. CDR3 DNA: TGTGCCAGCAGTGCTGAAGGAGGTGGAGAGACCCAGTACTTC. Residues: CASSAEGGGETQYF.

The chain has TRBV11-2 and TRBJ2-7; TRBD1 aligns across 7 bases. This CDR3 has 18 amino acids. Germline V gene lookup returns CDR1 SGHAT and CDR2 FQNNGV. V gave up 1 base and J gave up 4 bases; unmatched junction bases: 16. The CDR3 loop is CASSLARIKGGVIYEQYF. The CDR3 DNA is TGTGCCAGCAGCTTAGCTCGAATTAAAGGGGGCGTAATATACGAGCAGTACTTC. The full variable domain, rest sourced from reference TRBV11-2 and TRBJ2-7, is EAGVAQSPRYKIIEKRQSVAFWCNPISGHATLYWYQQILGQGPKLLIQFQNNGVVDDSQLPKDRFSAERLKGVDSTLKIQPAKLEDSAVYLCASSLARIKGGVIYEQYFGPGTRLTVT.

This clonotype came up many times. This chain joins TRBV3-1 and TRBJ2-1, with D perhaps TRBD1 (7 bases). The V end was cut by 6 bases, the J end by 2 bases, with 14 bases between. CDR1 and CDR2 from the germline V gene are LGHDT and YNNKEL (reference sequence). The CDR3 covers 15 residues. Here the CDR3 DNA reads TGTGCCAGCAGTCCGGGGGACAGCCCCTACAATGAGCAGTTCTTC. It specifies CASSPGDSPYNEQFF.

The V and J genes are TRBV4-3 and TRBJ2-5; D is ambiguous. The CDR3 has 18 residues. Trimming removed 0 bases at V and 5 bases at J, with 22 bases between. Germline lookup yields CDR1 LGHNA and CDR2 YSLEER. The chain's CDR3 is CASSQEGWQAGWTETQYF. In DNA, the CDR3 is TGCGCCAGCAGCCAAGAGGGGTGGCAGGCAGGCTGGACGGAGACCCAGTACTTC.

The V gene is TRBV5-1, the J gene TRBJ2-1; D may correspond to TRBD1 or TRBD2 (5 bases each). From germline, CDR1 is SGHRS and CDR2 YFSETQ. Between the trimmed V and J ends, which lost 0 bases and 1 base, there was a span of 11 bases. This CDR3 spans 16 amino acids. CDR3 in amino acids: CASSLDQRTSYNEQFF. The CDR3, as DNA: TGCGCCAGCAGCTTGGATCAGCGGACATCCTACAATGAGCAGTTCTTC.